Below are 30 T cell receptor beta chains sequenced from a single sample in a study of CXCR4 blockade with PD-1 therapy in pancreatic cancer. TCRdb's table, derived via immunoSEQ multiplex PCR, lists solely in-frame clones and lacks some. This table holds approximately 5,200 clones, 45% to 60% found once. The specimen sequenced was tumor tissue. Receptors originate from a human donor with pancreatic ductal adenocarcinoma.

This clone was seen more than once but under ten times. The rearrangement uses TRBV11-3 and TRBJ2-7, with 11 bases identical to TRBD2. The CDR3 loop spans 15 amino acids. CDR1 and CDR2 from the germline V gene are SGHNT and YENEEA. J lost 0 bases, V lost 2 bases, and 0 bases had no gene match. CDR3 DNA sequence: TGTGCCAGCAGCTTAACTAGCGGGAGCTCCTACGAGCAGTACTTC. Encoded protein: CASSLTSGSSYEQYF.

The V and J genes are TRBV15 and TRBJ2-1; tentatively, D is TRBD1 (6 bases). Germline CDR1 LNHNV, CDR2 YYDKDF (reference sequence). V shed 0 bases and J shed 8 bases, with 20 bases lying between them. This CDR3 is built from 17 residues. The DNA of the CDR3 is TGTGCCACCAGCAGAGACAGGGGCCGGCCAGGGTTGGATGAGCAGTTCTTC. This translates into CATSRDRGRPGLDEQFF. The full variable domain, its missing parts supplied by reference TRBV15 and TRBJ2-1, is DAMVIQNPRYQVTQFGKPVTLSCSQTLNHNVMYWYQQKSSQAPKLLFHYYDKDFNNEADTPDNFQSRRPNTSFCFLDIRSPGLGDTAMYLCATSRDRGRPGLDEQFFGPGTRLTVL.

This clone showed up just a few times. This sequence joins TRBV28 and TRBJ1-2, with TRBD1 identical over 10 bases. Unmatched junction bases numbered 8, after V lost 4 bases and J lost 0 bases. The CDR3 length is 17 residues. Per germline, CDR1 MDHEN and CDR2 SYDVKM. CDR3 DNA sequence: TGTGCCAGCAGTTCGAGGACAGGGGGTTTTTCTAACTATGGCTACACCTTC. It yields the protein CASSSRTGGFSNYGYTF.

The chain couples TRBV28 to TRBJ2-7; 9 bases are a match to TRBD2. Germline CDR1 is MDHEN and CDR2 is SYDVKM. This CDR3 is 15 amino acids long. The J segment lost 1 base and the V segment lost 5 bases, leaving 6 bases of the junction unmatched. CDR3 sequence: CASSPRLAGSYEQYF. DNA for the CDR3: TGTGCCAGCAGTCCTCGTCTAGCGGGGTCCTACGAGCAGTACTTC. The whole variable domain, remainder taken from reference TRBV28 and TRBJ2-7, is DVKVTQSSRYLVKRTGEKVFLECVQDMDHENMFWYRQDPGLGLRLIYFSYDVKMKEKGDIPEGYSVSREKKERFSLILESASTNQTSMYLCASSPRLAGSYEQYFGPGTRLTVT.

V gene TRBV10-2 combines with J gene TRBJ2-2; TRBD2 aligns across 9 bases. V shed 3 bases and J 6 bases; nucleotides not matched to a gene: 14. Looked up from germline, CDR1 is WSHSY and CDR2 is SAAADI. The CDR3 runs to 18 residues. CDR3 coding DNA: TGCGCCAGCAGTGACCCCCTGTGGATAGCGGGAGAATCCGGGGAGCTGTTTTTT. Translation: CASSDPLWIAGESGELFF.

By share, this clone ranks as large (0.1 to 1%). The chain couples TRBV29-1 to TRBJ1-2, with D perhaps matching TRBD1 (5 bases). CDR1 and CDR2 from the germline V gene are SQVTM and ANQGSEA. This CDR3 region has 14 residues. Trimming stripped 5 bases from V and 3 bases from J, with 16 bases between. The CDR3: CSVLRPSGDYGYTF. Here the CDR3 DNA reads TGCAGCGTTCTCAGGCCATCGGGGGACTATGGCTACACCTTC.

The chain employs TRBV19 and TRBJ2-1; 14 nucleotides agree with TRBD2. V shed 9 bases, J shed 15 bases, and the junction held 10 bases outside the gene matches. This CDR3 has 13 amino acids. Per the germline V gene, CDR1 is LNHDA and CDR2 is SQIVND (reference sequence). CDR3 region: CASGLAGGPLRFF. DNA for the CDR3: TGTGCCAGCGGACTAGCGGGAGGACCACTCAGGTTCTTC.

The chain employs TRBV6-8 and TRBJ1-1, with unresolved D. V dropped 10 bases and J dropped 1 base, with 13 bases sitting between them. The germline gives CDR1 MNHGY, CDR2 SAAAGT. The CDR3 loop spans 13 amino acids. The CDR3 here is CAISADTNTEAFF. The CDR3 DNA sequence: TGTGCCATCTCCGCAGATACGAACACTGAAGCTTTCTTT.

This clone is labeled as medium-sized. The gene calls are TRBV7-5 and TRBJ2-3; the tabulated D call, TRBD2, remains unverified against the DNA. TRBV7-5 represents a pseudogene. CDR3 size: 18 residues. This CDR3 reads CASSLAPSGGPGTDTQYF. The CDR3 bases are TGTGCCAGCAGCTTAGCCCCTAGCGGGGGCCCTGGCACAGATACGCAGTATTTT.

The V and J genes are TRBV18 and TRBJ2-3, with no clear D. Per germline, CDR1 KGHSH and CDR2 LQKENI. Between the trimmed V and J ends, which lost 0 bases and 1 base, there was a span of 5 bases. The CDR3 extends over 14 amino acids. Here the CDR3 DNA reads TGTGCCAGCTCACCACCGACTCGCACAGATACGCAGTATTTT. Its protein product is CASSPPTRTDTQYF.

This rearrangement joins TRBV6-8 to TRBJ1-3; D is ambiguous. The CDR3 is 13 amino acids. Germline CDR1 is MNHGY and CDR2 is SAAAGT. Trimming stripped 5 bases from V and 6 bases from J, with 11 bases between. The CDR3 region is CASSARDLNTIYF. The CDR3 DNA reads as TGTGCCAGCAGTGCCCGTGATCTAAACACCATATATTTT.

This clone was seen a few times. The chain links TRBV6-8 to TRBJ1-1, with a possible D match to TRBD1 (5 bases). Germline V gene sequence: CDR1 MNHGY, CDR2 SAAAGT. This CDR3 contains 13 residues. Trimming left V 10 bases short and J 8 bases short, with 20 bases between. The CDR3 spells CAISDVEGMEAFF. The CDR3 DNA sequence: TGTGCCATCAGCGACGTGGAGGGGATGGAAGCTTTCTTT.

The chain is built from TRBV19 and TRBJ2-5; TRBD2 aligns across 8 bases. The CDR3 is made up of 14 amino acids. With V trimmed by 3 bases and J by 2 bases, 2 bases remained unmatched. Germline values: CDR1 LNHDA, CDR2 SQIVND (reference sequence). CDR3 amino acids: CASSMGLVQETQYF. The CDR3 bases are TGTGCCAGTAGTATGGGACTAGTGCAAGAGACCCAGTACTTC.

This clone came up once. CDR3 sequence (DNA): TGTGCCAGCAGCGGGACTAGCGGGAGGTATTACAATGAGCAGTTCTTC. This encodes CASSGTSGRYYNEQFF. The genes are TRBV9 and TRBJ2-1; 14 bases are shared with TRBD2. The CDR3 covers 16 residues. J lost 4 bases, V lost 3 bases, and 3 bases had no gene match. Germline CDR1 is SGDLS and CDR2 is YYNGEE.

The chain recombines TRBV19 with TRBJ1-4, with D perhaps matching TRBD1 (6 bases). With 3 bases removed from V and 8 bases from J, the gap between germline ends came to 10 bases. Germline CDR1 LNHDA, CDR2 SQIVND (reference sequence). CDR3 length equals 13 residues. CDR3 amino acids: CASSIMGAEKLFF. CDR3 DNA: TGTGCCAGTAGTATTATGGGGGCGGAAAAACTGTTTTTT.

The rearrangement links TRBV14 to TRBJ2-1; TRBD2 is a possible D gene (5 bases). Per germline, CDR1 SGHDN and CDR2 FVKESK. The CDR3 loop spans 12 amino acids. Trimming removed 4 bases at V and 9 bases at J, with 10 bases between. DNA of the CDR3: TGTGCCAGCAGCCCTAGCAACCTTGAGCAGTTCTTC. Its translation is CASSPSNLEQFF.

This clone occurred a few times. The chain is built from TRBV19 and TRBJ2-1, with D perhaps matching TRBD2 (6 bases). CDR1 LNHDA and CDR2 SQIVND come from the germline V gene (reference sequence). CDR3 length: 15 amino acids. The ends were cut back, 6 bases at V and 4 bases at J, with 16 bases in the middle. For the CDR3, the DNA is TGTGCCAGTAGGCCCGGGACTGAGTATTACAATGAGCAGTTCTTC. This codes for CASRPGTEYYNEQFF. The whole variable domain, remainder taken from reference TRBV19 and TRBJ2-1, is DGGITQSPKYLFRKEGQNVTLSCEQNLNHDAMYWYRQDPGQGLRLIYYSQIVNDFQKGDIAEGYSVSREKKESFPLTVTSAQKNPTAFYLCASRPGTEYYNEQFFGPGTRLTVL.

CDR3 in amino acids: CASSLDRFSNQPQHF. The CDR3 DNA sequence: TGTGCCAGCAGCCTGGACAGATTTAGCAATCAGCCCCAGCATTTT. This sequence joins TRBV28 and TRBJ1-5; a weak D match, TRBD1 (6 bases). The V gene's germline CDR1 is MDHEN and CDR2 SYDVKM. The V end was cut by 6 bases, the J end by 0 bases, with 12 bases between. This CDR3 has 15 amino acids. Supplemented by reference TRBV28 and TRBJ1-5, the full variable domain reads DVKVTQSSRYLVKRTGEKVFLECVQDMDHENMFWYRQDPGLGLRLIYFSYDVKMKEKGDIPEGYSVSREKKERFSLILESASTNQTSMYLCASSLDRFSNQPQHFGDGTRLSIL.

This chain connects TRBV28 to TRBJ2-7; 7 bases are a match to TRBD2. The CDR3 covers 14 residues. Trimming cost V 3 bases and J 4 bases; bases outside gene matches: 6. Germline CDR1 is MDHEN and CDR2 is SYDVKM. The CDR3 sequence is CASSFGGRDYEQYF. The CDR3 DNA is TGTGCCAGCAGTTTTGGTGGGAGGGATTACGAGCAGTACTTC. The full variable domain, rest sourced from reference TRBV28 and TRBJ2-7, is DVKVTQSSRYLVKRTGEKVFLECVQDMDHENMFWYRQDPGLGLRLIYFSYDVKMKEKGDIPEGYSVSREKKERFSLILESASTNQTSMYLCASSFGGRDYEQYFGPGTRLTVT.

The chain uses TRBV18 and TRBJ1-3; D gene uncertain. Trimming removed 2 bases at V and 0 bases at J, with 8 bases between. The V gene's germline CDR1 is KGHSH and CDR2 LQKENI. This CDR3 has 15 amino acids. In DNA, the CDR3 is TGTGCCAGCTCACCATCCCAAGCCTCTGGAAACACCATATATTTT. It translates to CASSPSQASGNTIYF.

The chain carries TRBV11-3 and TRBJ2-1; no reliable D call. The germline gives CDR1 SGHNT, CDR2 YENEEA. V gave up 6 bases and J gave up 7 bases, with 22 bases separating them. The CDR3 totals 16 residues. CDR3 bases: TGTGCCAGCAGGAACCTTGTGAGTACTGATAATAATGAGCAGTTCTTC. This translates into CASRNLVSTDNNEQFF.

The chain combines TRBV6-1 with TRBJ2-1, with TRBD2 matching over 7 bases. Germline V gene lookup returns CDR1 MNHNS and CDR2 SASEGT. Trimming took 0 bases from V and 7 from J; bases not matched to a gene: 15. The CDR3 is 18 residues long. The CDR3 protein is CASSEAKASGGFRNEQFF. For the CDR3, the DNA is TGTGCCAGCAGTGAAGCTAAGGCTAGCGGAGGGTTTAGAAATGAGCAGTTCTTC.

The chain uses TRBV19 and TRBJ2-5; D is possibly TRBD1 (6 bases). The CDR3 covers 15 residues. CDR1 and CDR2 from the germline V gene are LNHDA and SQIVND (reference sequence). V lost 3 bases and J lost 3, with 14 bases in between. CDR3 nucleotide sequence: TGTGCCAGTAGTATCCTATTACGACAGGAAGAGACCCAGTACTTC. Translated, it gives CASSILLRQEETQYF.

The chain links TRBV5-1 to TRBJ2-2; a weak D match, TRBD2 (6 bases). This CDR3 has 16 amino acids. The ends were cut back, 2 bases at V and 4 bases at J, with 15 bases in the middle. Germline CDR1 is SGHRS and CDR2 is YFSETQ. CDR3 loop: CASSFLGGLFTGELFF. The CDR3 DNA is TGCGCCAGCAGCTTCCTTGGAGGGCTCTTCACCGGGGAGCTGTTTTTT.

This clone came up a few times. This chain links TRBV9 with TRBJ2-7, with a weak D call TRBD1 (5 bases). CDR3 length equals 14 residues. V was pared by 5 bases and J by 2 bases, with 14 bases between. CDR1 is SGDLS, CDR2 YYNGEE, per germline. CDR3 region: CASSELTAAYEQYF. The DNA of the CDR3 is TGTGCCAGCAGTGAGTTGACAGCAGCCTACGAGCAGTACTTC.

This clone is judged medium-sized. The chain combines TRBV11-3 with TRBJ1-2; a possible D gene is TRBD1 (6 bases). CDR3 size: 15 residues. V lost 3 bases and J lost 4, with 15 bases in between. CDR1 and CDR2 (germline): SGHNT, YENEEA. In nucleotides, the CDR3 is TGTGCCAGCAGCTTGTCAGGGGCAGGTGGCTATGGCTACACCTTC. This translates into CASSLSGAGGYGYTF.

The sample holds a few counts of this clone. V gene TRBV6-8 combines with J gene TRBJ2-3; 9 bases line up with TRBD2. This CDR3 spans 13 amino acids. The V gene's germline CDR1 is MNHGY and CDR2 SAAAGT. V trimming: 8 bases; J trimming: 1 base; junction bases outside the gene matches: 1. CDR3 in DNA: TGTGCCAGCCGACTAGCGGGCACAGATACGCAGTATTTT. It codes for CASRLAGTDTQYF.

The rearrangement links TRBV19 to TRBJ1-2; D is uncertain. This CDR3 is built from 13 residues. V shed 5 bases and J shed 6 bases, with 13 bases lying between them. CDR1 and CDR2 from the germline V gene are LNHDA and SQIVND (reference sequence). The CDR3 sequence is CASSGKQIHGYTF. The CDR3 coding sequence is TGTGCCAGTAGTGGTAAACAGATACATGGCTACACCTTC.

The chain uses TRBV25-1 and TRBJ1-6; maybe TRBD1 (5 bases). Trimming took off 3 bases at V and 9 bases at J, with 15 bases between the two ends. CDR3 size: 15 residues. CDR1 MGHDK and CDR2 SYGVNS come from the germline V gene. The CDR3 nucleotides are TGTGCCAGCAGTGACCACAGGTTAGGTGGTTCACCCCTCCACTTT. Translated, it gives CASSDHRLGGSPLHF.

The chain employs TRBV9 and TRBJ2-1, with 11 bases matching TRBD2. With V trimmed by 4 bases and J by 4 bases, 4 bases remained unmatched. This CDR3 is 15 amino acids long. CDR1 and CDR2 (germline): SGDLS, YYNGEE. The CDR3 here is CASSPGTSGYNEQFF. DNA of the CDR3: TGTGCCAGCAGCCCCGGGACTAGCGGTTACAATGAGCAGTTCTTC.